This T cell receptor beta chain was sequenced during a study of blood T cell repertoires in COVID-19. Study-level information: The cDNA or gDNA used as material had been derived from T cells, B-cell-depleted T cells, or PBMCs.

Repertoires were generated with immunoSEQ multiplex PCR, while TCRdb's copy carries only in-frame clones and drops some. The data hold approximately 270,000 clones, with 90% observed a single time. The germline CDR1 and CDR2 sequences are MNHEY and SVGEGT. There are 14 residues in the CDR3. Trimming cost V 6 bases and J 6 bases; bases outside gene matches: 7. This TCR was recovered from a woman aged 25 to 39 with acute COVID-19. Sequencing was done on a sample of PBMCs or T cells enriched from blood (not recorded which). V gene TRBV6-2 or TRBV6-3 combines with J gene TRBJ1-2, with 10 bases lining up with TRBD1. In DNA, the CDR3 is TGTGCCAGCAGCCGCGGGACAGGGGAACATGGCTACACCTTC. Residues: CASSRGTGEHGYTF.